These 25 T cell receptor beta chains originate from one sample sequenced in a study of regulatory T cells in long-lasting Graves disease. Combining iRepertoire HTBI primers with Arm-PCR of CDR3 regions, the authors built TCR beta libraries. TCRdb processed the multiplex PCR reads anew with MiXCR; each CDR3 protein has one entry. In the table there are 440,000 or so distinct CDR3 sequences, about 16% of which are singletons. The time point is: newly diagnosed GD, antithyroid drugs for less than 3 months. TCR sequences were obtained from RNA taken from PBMCs. The sample was also reused in another study, on T cells in Graves' hyperthyroidism and ophthalmopathy.

The sequenced sample was peripheral blood mononuclear cells (PBMCs), obtained at new diagnosis, from a patient treated with antithyroid drugs. Every receptor here comes from a woman in her 30s with Graves disease.

The chain joins TRBV7-2 to TRBJ2-1; 15 bases agree with TRBD2. V dropped 1 base and J dropped 9; count of bases not matched to a gene: 4. CDR1 and CDR2 (germline): SGHTA, FQGNSA. The CDR3 has 16 residues. In nucleotides, the CDR3 is TGTGCCAGCAGCTTAGGGACTAGCGGGAGGGGGGGTGAGCAGTTCTTC. This gives the protein CASSLGTSGRGGEQFF.

This clonotype was seen at least ten times. The V gene is TRBV5-1, the J gene TRBJ2-7; 8 nucleotides match TRBD2. This CDR3 region has 16 residues. Per the germline V gene, CDR1 is SGHRS and CDR2 is YFSETQ. Trimming took 0 bases from V and 6 from J; bases not matched to a gene: 11. This CDR3 reads CASSLAVATTSGEQYF. In DNA, the CDR3 is TGCGCCAGCAGCTTGGCCGTTGCTACAACTAGCGGCGAGCAGTACTTC.

Ten or more counts support this clonotype. One end of the junction is discordant with germline, which a read error may explain. The chain carries TRBV3-1 and TRBJ1-1, with unresolved D. The CDR3 is 16 amino acids. The germline gives CDR1 LGHDT, CDR2 YNNKEL (reference sequence). CDR3 amino acids: CASSFRVANRNTEAFF. In nucleotides, the CDR3 is TGTGCCAGCAGCTTCCGGGTCGCCAATCGGAACACTGAAGCCTTCTTT.

The table lists this clonotype with a few counts. CDR3: CASSPGSLSGANVLTF. The CDR3, as DNA: TGTGCCAGCAGCCCAGGATCCCTCTCTGGGGCCAACGTCCTGACTTTC. The chain recombines TRBV6-1 with TRBJ2-6; no clear D. CDR1 is MNHNS and CDR2 is SASEGT in the germline V gene. The CDR3 spans 16 residues. The ends were cut back, 6 bases at V and 0 bases at J, with 12 bases in the middle.

This clonotype was observed a handful of times. The CDR3 region has the DNA TGTGCCAGCAGTGTATCAGGTCGGACCGGGGAGCTGTTTTTT. Protein product: CASSVSGRTGELFF. This chain joins TRBV25-1 and TRBJ2-2; D gene ambiguous. This CDR3 spans 14 amino acids. V was pared by 4 bases and J by 5 bases, with 11 bases between. Per germline, CDR1 MGHDK and CDR2 SYGVNS.

This clonotype showed up many times. J is TRBJ2-7 and V is TRBV11-2; D tentatively fits TRBD1 or TRBD2 (5 bases each). V was shortened by 5 bases and J by 4 bases, with 21 bases between the two germline ends. Germline V gene lookup returns CDR1 SGHAT and CDR2 FQNNGV. There are 16 residues in the CDR3. The CDR3 loop reads CASSPRDVWTNYEQYF. The CDR3 bases are TGTGCCAGCAGCCCGAGGGACGTATGGACGAATTACGAGCAGTACTTC.

This clonotype was counted many times. The chain recombines TRBV28 with TRBJ2-5; TRBD2 is a possible D gene (5 bases). The germline gives CDR1 MDHEN, CDR2 SYDVKM. The V and J ends lost 7 bases and 3 bases respectively, with 15 bases between them. This CDR3 has 14 amino acids. CDR3 sequence: CASTGIRREETQYF. For the CDR3, the DNA is TGTGCCAGCACGGGGATAAGACGGGAAGAGACCCAGTACTTC. Variable domain in full (rest from reference TRBV28 and TRBJ2-5): DVKVTQSSRYLVKRTGEKVFLECVQDMDHENMFWYRQDPGLGLRLIYFSYDVKMKEKGDIPEGYSVSREKKERFSLILESASTNQTSMYLCASTGIRREETQYFGPGTRLLVL.

Ten or more counts support this clonotype. The chain has TRBV5-1 and TRBJ2-1; 9 bases align to TRBD2. CDR1 is SGHRS and CDR2 is YFSETQ in the germline V gene. The CDR3 is 17 residues long. The junction had 13 bases not matched to a gene; V was cut back by 0 bases and J by 9 bases. Here the CDR3 DNA reads TGCGCCAGCAGCTTGGGCTCGGCTAGCGGGACCGTCGGTGAGCAGTTCTTC. Translation: CASSLGSASGTVGEQFF.

The chain has TRBV15 and TRBJ2-4; D possibly corresponds to TRBD1 (6 bases). Per the germline V gene, CDR1 is LNHNV and CDR2 is YYDKDF (reference sequence). V lost 5 bases, J lost 0 bases, and 8 bases lay in between. CDR3 length equals 14 residues. The DNA for the CDR3 is TGTGCCACCAGCGCGGACAGAGCCAAAAACATTCAGTACTTC. This codes for CATSADRAKNIQYF. The complete variable domain, with remaining parts taken from reference TRBV15 and TRBJ2-4, reads DAMVIQNPRYQVTQFGKPVTLSCSQTLNHNVMYWYQQKSSQAPKLLFHYYDKDFNNEADTPDNFQSRRPNTSFCFLDIRSPGLGDTAMYLCATSADRAKNIQYFGAGTRLSVL.

This clonotype was counted a few times. The chain is built from TRBV12-3 or TRBV12-4 and TRBJ1-5; a possible D gene is TRBD1 (6 bases). V was trimmed by 6 bases and J by 7 bases, leaving 16 bases between them. The CDR3 sequence is 14 residues long. Written as DNA, the CDR3 is TGTGCCAGCAGCCCTCCGGGACATACCCAGCCCCAGCATTTT. It is translated as CASSPPGHTQPQHF.

This clonotype was counted at least ten times. The chain uses TRBV28 and TRBJ2-7; D gene ambiguous. V was pared by 3 bases and J by 2 bases, with 20 bases between. Germline V lookup: CDR1 MDHEN, CDR2 SYDVKM. The CDR3 totals 17 residues. CDR3 nucleotide sequence: TGTGCCAGCAGTTTGATTGGTGATATAGCTGGGGCCTACGAGCAGTACTTC. This codes for CASSLIGDIAGAYEQYF.

This clonotype has a count of ten or more. This chain connects TRBV3-1 to TRBJ1-1; no clear D. The germline CDR1 and CDR2 sequences are LGHDT and YNNKEL (reference sequence). The germline V and J ends were trimmed by 0 bases and 8 bases, with 4 bases remaining between them. CDR3 length: 11 residues. The CDR3 loop reads CASSQEGEAFF. Here the CDR3 DNA reads TGTGCCAGCAGCCAAGAAGGGGAAGCTTTCTTT.

This rearrangement joins TRBV20-1 to TRBJ2-1; 7 bases are a match to TRBD2. The V gene's germline CDR1 is DFQATT and CDR2 SNEGSKA (reference sequence). The ends lost 3 bases at V and 5 bases at J; junction bases unmatched: 4. This CDR3 comprises 13 residues. The CDR3 sequence is CSARTREDNEQFF. CDR3 sequence (DNA): TGCAGTGCTAGGACCCGGGAGGACAATGAGCAGTTCTTC.

This clonotype has ten or more counts. V usage is TRBV20-1 and J usage is TRBJ2-3; D call uncertain. Per germline, CDR1 DFQATT and CDR2 SNEGSKA (reference sequence). Trimming cost V 6 bases and J 5 bases, with 15 bases left between them. CDR3 length: 13 residues. CDR3 protein: CSASSPPIDTQYF. CDR3 in DNA: TGCAGTGCGAGCAGCCCTCCCATAGATACGCAGTATTTT.

The CDR3, as DNA: TGCAGTGCTAGAGAACAGGCGAACACTGAAGCTTTCTTT. Its translation is CSAREQANTEAFF. The chain has TRBV20-1 and TRBJ1-1, with D possibly being TRBD1 (5 bases). Per the germline V gene, CDR1 is DFQATT and CDR2 is SNEGSKA (reference sequence). This CDR3 has 13 amino acids. The V end lost 0 bases, the J end lost 1 base, and 6 bases lay between the germline ends.

This clonotype was detected ten times or more. The gene calls are TRBV3-1 and TRBJ1-1; TRBD1 aligns across 8 bases. The germline V gene encodes CDR1 LGHDT and CDR2 YNNKEL (reference sequence). V gave up 0 bases and J gave up 11 bases; unmatched junction bases: 5. The CDR3 spans 13 residues. As DNA, the CDR3 is TGTGCCAGCAGCCAAGATCAGACAGGGGCCGCTTTCTTT. It is translated as CASSQDQTGAAFF.

This clonotype was seen at least ten times. The chain employs TRBV7-9 and TRBJ2-3; 12 bases map to TRBD2. The CDR3 has 18 residues. Germline V gives CDR1 SEHNR, CDR2 FQNEAQ (reference sequence). V lost 7 bases, J lost 0 bases, and 11 bases stayed unmatched. CDR3 in DNA: TGTGCCAGCACCGGTTGGCCCGGGACTAGCGGGAGCACAGATACGCAGTATTTT. Residues: CASTGWPGTSGSTDTQYF.

This clonotype was recorded a few times. The chain combines TRBV5-1 with TRBJ2-2; the match to TRBD2 covers 11 bases. CDR3 length equals 16 residues. The germline V gene has CDR1 SGHRS and CDR2 YFSETQ. Trimming cost V 3 bases and J 4 bases; bases outside gene matches: 5. DNA for the CDR3: TGCGCCAGCAGCTCGGTAGGACTAGCGGGCACCGGGGAGCTGTTTTTT. Protein: CASSSVGLAGTGELFF.

This clonotype was detected ten times or more. J is TRBJ2-1 and V is TRBV10-3; TRBD2 matches 10 bases. Germline V gene sequence: CDR1 ENHRY, CDR2 SYGVKD. This CDR3 is 14 amino acids long. The V and J ends lost 6 bases and 7 bases, in that order; junction bases with no gene match: 6. CDR3 residues: CAISPGLAPNEQFF. In DNA form, the CDR3 reads TGTGCCATCAGCCCGGGACTAGCGCCTAATGAGCAGTTCTTC.

There are many counts of this clonotype. The V and J genes are TRBV20-1 and TRBJ2-3; 7 positions agree with TRBD2. Trimming removed 6 bases from V and 0 bases from J; junction bases left unmatched: 3. Germline assignment: CDR1 DFQATT and CDR2 SNEGSKA (reference sequence). The CDR3 consists of 13 residues. CDR3 DNA: TGCAGTGCCCTAGCGGAGAGCACAGATACGCAGTATTTT. This sequence encodes CSALAESTDTQYF.

This clonotype occurred many times. The chain combines TRBV6-5 with TRBJ1-2; no clear D gene. The V gene lost 1 base and the J gene lost 3 bases, with 6 bases spanning the gap. CDR1 MNHEY and CDR2 SVGAGI come from the germline V gene. CDR3 length: 13 amino acids. This CDR3 is CASSYWEHYGYTF. The CDR3 nucleotides read TGTGCCAGCAGTTACTGGGAGCACTATGGCTACACCTTC.

The chain uses TRBV27 and TRBJ2-7, with D unclear. The CDR3 runs 16 residues. Trimming pared 7 bases from V and 0 bases from J, leaving 19 bases between. From germline, CDR1 is MNHEY and CDR2 SMNVEV (reference sequence). The CDR3 protein is CASTLSRDGPSYEQYF. DNA for the CDR3: TGTGCCAGCACCTTATCTCGTGACGGTCCCTCCTACGAGCAGTACTTC.

This clonotype has a count of ten or more. This chain connects TRBV30 to TRBJ2-2; the D is unclear. Looked up from germline, CDR1 is GTSNPN and CDR2 is SVGIG (reference sequence). Trimming shortened V by 2 bases and J by 0 bases, and 10 bases separated the two germline ends. CDR3 size: 15 residues. The CDR3 spells CAWSRIAANTGELFF. The CDR3 region has the DNA TGTGCCTGGAGTAGAATAGCTGCGAACACCGGGGAGCTGTTTTTT. Filled out from reference TRBV30 and TRBJ2-2, the complete variable domain reads SQTIHQWPATLVQPVGSPLSLECTVEGTSNPNLYWYRQAAGRGLQLLFYSVGIGQISSEVPQNLSASRPQDRQFILSSKKLLLSDSGFYLCAWSRIAANTGELFFGEGSRLTVL.

The chain uses TRBV12-3 or TRBV12-4 and TRBJ2-7; the D gene is possibly TRBD1 (6 bases). The V end was cut by 3 bases, the J end by 7 bases, with 13 bases between. This CDR3 is built from 13 residues. In DNA, the CDR3 is TGTGCCAGCAGTTTTTTGAGAGGGGGAGAGCAGTACTTC. Protein sequence: CASSFLRGGEQYF.

This clonotype was counted once. Because the CDR3 is missing its conserved closing phenylalanine or tryptophan, this is likely a read error. The V gene is TRBV19, the J gene TRBJ2-7; possibly TRBD1 for D (6 bases). CDR1 LNHDA and CDR2 SQIVND come from the germline V gene (reference sequence). The V end was cut by 9 bases, the J end by 5 bases, with 11 bases between. The CDR3 runs to 11 residues. The CDR3 sequence is CASGTTHEQYS. The CDR3 DNA reads as TGTGCCAGCGGGACAACCCACGAGCAGTACTCC.